This T cell receptor (beta chain) was sequenced in a study of control samples from healthy donors and cancer patients. The method was immunoSEQ multiplex PCR; TCRdb's version includes in-frame clones alone and lacks a portion of them. Of 70,000 to 85,000 clones in the sample, more than 65% were seen once. V gave up 6 bases and J gave up 4 bases; unmatched junction bases: 7. There are 14 residues in the CDR3. Germline CDR1 and CDR2: MNHEY and SMNVEV (reference sequence). This chain connects TRBV27 to TRBJ2-5, with 8 bases that match TRBD2. This clonotype originated in a man aged 55 to 70 with head and neck cancer. Sequencing input: PBMCs. The CDR3 nucleotides are TGTGCCAGCAGCTTAGCGGGATGGGTAGAGACCCAGTACTTC. This codes for CASSLAGWVETQYF.